This is a list of T cell receptor beta chains from one sample in a study of blood T cell repertoires in COVID-19. TCRdb's table, derived via immunoSEQ multiplex PCR, lists solely in-frame clones and lacks some. The data contain 320,000 or so clones, about nine tenths of them singletons. The sample consisted of PBMCs or T cells enriched from blood (not recorded which). The receptors shown here come from a man in his 60s who had recovered from COVID-19. The CDR3 runs from the conserved cysteine through the conserved F or W. The order of the fields is J gene, V gene, clone size, D gene, CDR3 DNA, CDR3 protein. The D gene is left open where the match is weak. Clone size is given for some rows only: seen once, a few or many times, or a class if the clone is expanded.

j_call: TRBJ1-5; v_call: TRBV2; clone_size: -; d_call: TRBD1; cdr3_nt: TGTGCCAGCACCCGGACAGGGGAAAATCAGCCCCAGCATTTT; cdr3_aa: CASTRTGENQPQHF
j_call: TRBJ2-1; v_call: TRBV19; clone_size: few; d_call: TRBD2; cdr3_nt: TGTGCCAGTAGTTCCAGCGGGAGGGCCTACAATGAGCAGTTCTTC; cdr3_aa: CASSSSGRAYNEQFF
j_call: TRBJ2-3; v_call: TRBV11-1; clone_size: -; d_call: -; cdr3_nt: TGTGCCAGCAGCTGGGCAGCCGACACAGATACGCAGTATTTT; cdr3_aa: CASSWAADTDTQYF
j_call: TRBJ2-7; v_call: TRBV7-7; clone_size: -; d_call: TRBD1; cdr3_nt: TGTGCTAGCAGCTTAGCGCCCGGGACAGGTAGCCACGAGCAGTACTTC; cdr3_aa: CASSLAPGTGSHEQYF
j_call: TRBJ2-2; v_call: TRBV13; clone_size: -; d_call: TRBD2; cdr3_nt: TGTGCCAGCAGCTTAGGGGGACGGGGACTAGCGGACTTCACCGGGGAGCTGTTTTTT; cdr3_aa: CASSLGGRGLADFTGELFF
j_call: TRBJ2-7; v_call: TRBV5-1; clone_size: -; d_call: TRBD1; cdr3_nt: TGCGCCAGCAGCAAGGGGACAGGGAACTCCTACGAGCAGTACTTC; cdr3_aa: CASSKGTGNSYEQYF
j_call: TRBJ1-1; v_call: TRBV19; clone_size: -; d_call: -; cdr3_nt: TGTGCCAGTAGTAGGGCCGTCCGGGAAGCTTTCTTT; cdr3_aa: CASSRAVREAFF
j_call: TRBJ2-7; v_call: TRBV5-6; clone_size: -; d_call: TRBD2; cdr3_nt: TGTGCCAGCAGCTTGGTGGGACTAGCGGGATCCTCCTACGAGCAGTACTTC; cdr3_aa: CASSLVGLAGSSYEQYF
j_call: TRBJ2-7; v_call: TRBV5-1; clone_size: -; d_call: TRBD1; cdr3_nt: TGCGCCAGCAGCGTGGCGGGGACAGGGAACTACGAGCAGTACTTC; cdr3_aa: CASSVAGTGNYEQYF
j_call: TRBJ1-3; v_call: TRBV18; clone_size: -; d_call: -; cdr3_nt: TGTGCCAGCTCACCACTAGACACCCCGAGCTCTGGAAACACCATATATTTT; cdr3_aa: CASSPLDTPSSGNTIYF
j_call: TRBJ1-5; v_call: TRBV18; clone_size: -; d_call: -; cdr3_nt: TGTGCCAGCTCACCACAGGGAGGGAATCAGCCCCAGCATTTT; cdr3_aa: CASSPQGGNQPQHF
j_call: TRBJ2-7; v_call: TRBV14; clone_size: many; d_call: TRBD1; cdr3_nt: TGTGCCAGCAGCACCCGGACAGGGCCACAGTACTTC; cdr3_aa: CASSTRTGPQYF
j_call: TRBJ1-5; v_call: TRBV28; clone_size: -; d_call: TRBD1; cdr3_nt: TGTGCCAGCAGTCGGGACAGGGGGAACAATCAGCCCCAGCATTTT; cdr3_aa: CASSRDRGNNQPQHF
j_call: TRBJ1-3; v_call: TRBV9; clone_size: -; d_call: TRBD1; cdr3_nt: TGTGCCAGCAGCACCGGCGGCAGGGGGCCTGGAAACACCATATATTTT; cdr3_aa: CASSTGGRGPGNTIYF
j_call: TRBJ2-1; v_call: TRBV5-1; clone_size: -; d_call: -; cdr3_nt: TGCGCCAGCAGTTCGAACGGGGACTCCTACAATGAGCAGTTCTTC; cdr3_aa: CASSSNGDSYNEQFF
j_call: TRBJ2-7; v_call: TRBV5-8; clone_size: -; d_call: TRBD1; cdr3_nt: TGTGCCAGCAGCCTACAACTGGGGACAGGAAGCCACGAGCAGTACTTC; cdr3_aa: CASSLQLGTGSHEQYF
j_call: TRBJ2-7; v_call: TRBV28; clone_size: -; d_call: TRBD2; cdr3_nt: TGTGCCAGCAGTTTAATTGCGGGAGCCAACGAGCAGTACTTC; cdr3_aa: CASSLIAGANEQYF
j_call: TRBJ2-3; v_call: TRBV7-9; clone_size: -; d_call: -; cdr3_nt: TGTGCCAGCAGCTTACAGGGGAAACCTTCCACAGATACGCAGTATTTT; cdr3_aa: CASSLQGKPSTDTQYF
j_call: TRBJ2-5; v_call: TRBV27; clone_size: -; d_call: TRBD2; cdr3_nt: TGTGCCACCGGGACTAGTCATGAGACCCAGTACTTC; cdr3_aa: CATGTSHETQYF
j_call: TRBJ1-6; v_call: TRBV14; clone_size: -; d_call: -; cdr3_nt: TGTGCCAGCAGCCAAGATCTGCAGGTTAATTCACCCCTCCACTTT; cdr3_aa: CASSQDLQVNSPLHF
j_call: TRBJ1-1; v_call: TRBV11-2; clone_size: few; d_call: -; cdr3_nt: TGTGCCAGCAGCTTTTTACAGACGAACACTGAAGCTTTCTTT; cdr3_aa: CASSFLQTNTEAFF
j_call: TRBJ1-3; v_call: TRBV28; clone_size: -; d_call: -; cdr3_nt: TGTGCCAGCAGTTTGCAGGGGAGCTCCATATATTTT; cdr3_aa: CASSLQGSSIYF
j_call: TRBJ2-2; v_call: TRBV7-8; clone_size: -; d_call: TRBD2; cdr3_nt: TGTGCCAGCAGCCGAGGGACTAGCTTCACCGGGGAGCTGTTTTTT; cdr3_aa: CASSRGTSFTGELFF
j_call: TRBJ1-2; v_call: TRBV6-5; clone_size: -; d_call: TRBD1; cdr3_nt: TGTGCCAGCAGTTACTCCGGGACAGGGGCCTATGGCTACACCTTC; cdr3_aa: CASSYSGTGAYGYTF
j_call: TRBJ2-5; v_call: TRBV7-3; clone_size: -; d_call: TRBD2; cdr3_nt: TGTGCCAGCAGCTTAACGGGACTAGCTTTAGAGACCCAGTACTTC; cdr3_aa: CASSLTGLALETQYF
j_call: TRBJ2-2; v_call: TRBV3-1/TRBV3-2; clone_size: -; d_call: -; cdr3_nt: TGTGCCAGCAGCCCCGCCTCGGGCACCGGGGAGCTGTTTTTT; cdr3_aa: CASSPASGTGELFF
j_call: TRBJ1-4; v_call: TRBV28; clone_size: -; d_call: -; cdr3_nt: TGTGCCAGCAGCTTGTTCCCCCAGGGGAAACTGTTTTTT; cdr3_aa: CASSLFPQGKLFF
j_call: TRBJ2-1; v_call: TRBV9; clone_size: -; d_call: TRBD2; cdr3_nt: TGTGCCAGCAGCCCGTTAGCGGGACCCTACAATGAGCAGTTCTTC; cdr3_aa: CASSPLAGPYNEQFF
j_call: TRBJ1-1; v_call: TRBV7-3; clone_size: -; d_call: -; cdr3_nt: TGTGCCAGCAGCTTAACAGGGGTCGACACTGAAGCTTTCTTT; cdr3_aa: CASSLTGVDTEAFF
j_call: TRBJ2-2; v_call: TRBV6-1; clone_size: -; d_call: -; cdr3_nt: TGTGCCAGCAGTGAATACTTTACTGCGAACACCGGGGAGCTGTTTTTT; cdr3_aa: CASSEYFTANTGELFF
j_call: TRBJ1-5; v_call: TRBV6-5; clone_size: -; d_call: -; cdr3_nt: TGTGCCAGCAGTTTAAACGGGGAAAGGCCCCAGCATTTT; cdr3_aa: CASSLNGERPQHF
j_call: TRBJ1-2; v_call: TRBV27; clone_size: -; d_call: -; cdr3_nt: TGTGCCAGCAGACCCGGGGGGATATATGGCTACACCTTC; cdr3_aa: CASRPGGIYGYTF
j_call: TRBJ2-5; v_call: TRBV7-2; clone_size: -; d_call: TRBD2; cdr3_nt: TGTGCCAGCAGCTTAGACTCGCGGGAGGTAGAGACCCAGTACTTC; cdr3_aa: CASSLDSREVETQYF
j_call: TRBJ1-1; v_call: TRBV13; clone_size: -; d_call: -; cdr3_nt: TGTGCCAGCAGCCCGTACGGGGGTGGGGAAACTGAAGCTTTCTTT; cdr3_aa: CASSPYGGGETEAFF
j_call: TRBJ1-1; v_call: TRBV7-2; clone_size: -; d_call: TRBD1; cdr3_nt: TGTGCCAGCAGCACCTCGGACAGGAGTATCCTTCTGAACACTGAAGCTTTCTTT; cdr3_aa: CASSTSDRSILLNTEAFF
j_call: TRBJ1-2; v_call: TRBV7-3; clone_size: -; d_call: TRBD1; cdr3_nt: TGTGCCAGCAGCCTACGACAGGGGGGTTTATATGGCTACACCTTC; cdr3_aa: CASSLRQGGLYGYTF
j_call: TRBJ2-7; v_call: TRBV5-6; clone_size: -; d_call: TRBD1; cdr3_nt: TGTGCCAGCAGCCTGCCCGGGACAGATTCCTACGAGCAGTACTTC; cdr3_aa: CASSLPGTDSYEQYF
j_call: TRBJ2-2; v_call: TRBV5-1; clone_size: -; d_call: -; cdr3_nt: TGCGCCAGCAGCTTGTCAGGGGATGGCACCGGGGAGCTGTTTTTT; cdr3_aa: CASSLSGDGTGELFF
j_call: TRBJ2-7; v_call: TRBV6-4; clone_size: -; d_call: -; cdr3_nt: TGTGCCAGCAGCATCCCAAGGGAGCGGCGTTCCTACGAGCAGTACTTC; cdr3_aa: CASSIPRERRSYEQYF
j_call: TRBJ2-7; v_call: TRBV9; clone_size: -; d_call: -; cdr3_nt: TGTGCCAGCAGCGTATTCGGACAGAGCTACGAGCAGTACTTC; cdr3_aa: CASSVFGQSYEQYF
j_call: TRBJ1-3; v_call: TRBV28; clone_size: -; d_call: -; cdr3_nt: TGTGCCAGCAGTCCCGCAGTTGAAAGAAACACCATATATTTT; cdr3_aa: CASSPAVERNTIYF
j_call: TRBJ1-3; v_call: TRBV30; clone_size: once; d_call: TRBD1; cdr3_nt: TGTGCCTGGAGCCAGGGGGACTCTGGAAACACCATATATTTT; cdr3_aa: CAWSQGDSGNTIYF
j_call: TRBJ1-1; v_call: TRBV5-1; clone_size: -; d_call: -; cdr3_nt: TGCGCCAGCAGCTTCGGGGCGGGGTATTCGGAGACTGAAGCTTTCTTT; cdr3_aa: CASSFGAGYSETEAFF
j_call: TRBJ2-1; v_call: TRBV5-4; clone_size: -; d_call: -; cdr3_nt: TGTGCCAGCAGCCTAGGTATAGGGGTCAATGAGCAGTTCTTC; cdr3_aa: CASSLGIGVNEQFF
j_call: TRBJ1-1; v_call: TRBV5-1; clone_size: -; d_call: -; cdr3_nt: TGCGCCAGCAGCTTGGTTCAGGGTGAGACTGAAGCTTTCTTT; cdr3_aa: CASSLVQGETEAFF
j_call: TRBJ2-1; v_call: TRBV4-1; clone_size: -; d_call: TRBD2; cdr3_nt: TGCGCCAGCAGAGAGCGGGAGGGCATCCGCAATGAGCAGTTCTTC; cdr3_aa: CASREREGIRNEQFF
j_call: TRBJ2-1; v_call: TRBV15; clone_size: -; d_call: TRBD2; cdr3_nt: TGTGCCACCAGCAGAGAACGGGGGGGACTAGCGGGAGGAAGCTCCTACAATGAGCAGTTCTTC; cdr3_aa: CATSRERGGLAGGSSYNEQFF
j_call: TRBJ1-5; v_call: TRBV15; clone_size: -; d_call: -; cdr3_nt: TGTGCCACCCGGGAGGACGGCAATCAGCCCCAGCATTTT; cdr3_aa: CATREDGNQPQHF
j_call: TRBJ2-1; v_call: TRBV18; clone_size: -; d_call: TRBD1; cdr3_nt: TGTGCCAGCTCTCGCACAGGGGGCGCCACCTACAATGAGCAGTTCTTC; cdr3_aa: CASSRTGGATYNEQFF
j_call: TRBJ1-4; v_call: TRBV27; clone_size: -; d_call: -; cdr3_nt: TGTGCCAGCAGTCCCCATGAGGCGGGTAATGAAAAACTGTTTTTT; cdr3_aa: CASSPHEAGNEKLFF
j_call: TRBJ2-7; v_call: TRBV28; clone_size: -; d_call: TRBD1; cdr3_nt: TGTGCCAGCAGGACGGGACAGGGTTACTACGAGCAGTACTTC; cdr3_aa: CASRTGQGYYEQYF
j_call: TRBJ2-7; v_call: TRBV3-1/TRBV3-2; clone_size: once; d_call: -; cdr3_nt: TGTGCCAGCAGCCAACAGCGGAACTCCTACGAGCAGTACTTC; cdr3_aa: CASSQQRNSYEQYF
j_call: TRBJ2-1; v_call: TRBV6-1; clone_size: -; d_call: TRBD2; cdr3_nt: TGTGCCAGCAGTGGCAGGGTGCAGCGGGAGTCAGTTGACAATGAGCAGTTCTTC; cdr3_aa: CASSGRVQRESVDNEQFF